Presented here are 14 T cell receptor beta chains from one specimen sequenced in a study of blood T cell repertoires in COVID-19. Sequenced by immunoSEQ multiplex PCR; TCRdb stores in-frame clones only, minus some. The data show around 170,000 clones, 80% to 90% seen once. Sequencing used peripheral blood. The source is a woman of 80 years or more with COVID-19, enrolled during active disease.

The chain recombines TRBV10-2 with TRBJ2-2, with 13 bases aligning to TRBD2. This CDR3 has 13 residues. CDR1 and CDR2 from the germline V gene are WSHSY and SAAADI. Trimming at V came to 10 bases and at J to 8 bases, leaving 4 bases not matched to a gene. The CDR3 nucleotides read TGCGCCATAGGACTAGCGGGGGAGGGGGAGCTGTTTTTT. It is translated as CAIGLAGEGELFF.

CDR3 region: CAWSPRLGDSPYGYTF. The DNA of the CDR3 is TGTGCCTGGAGCCCAAGGTTGGGGGACAGTCCTTATGGCTACACCTTC. The V gene is TRBV30, the J gene TRBJ1-2, with 7 bases lining up with TRBD1. Trimming cost V 3 bases and J 5 bases; bases outside gene matches: 15. The CDR3 has 16 amino acids. Germline V CDR1 and CDR2: GTSNPN, SVGIG (reference sequence).

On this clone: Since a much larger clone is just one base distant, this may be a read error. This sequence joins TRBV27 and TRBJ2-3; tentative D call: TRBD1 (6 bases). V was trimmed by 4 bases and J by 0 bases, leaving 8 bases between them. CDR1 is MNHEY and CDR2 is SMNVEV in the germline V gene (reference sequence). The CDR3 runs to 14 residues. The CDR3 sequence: CASSSGQSTDTQYF. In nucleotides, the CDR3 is TGTGCCAGCAGTTCAGGACAGAGCACAGATACGCAGTATTTT.

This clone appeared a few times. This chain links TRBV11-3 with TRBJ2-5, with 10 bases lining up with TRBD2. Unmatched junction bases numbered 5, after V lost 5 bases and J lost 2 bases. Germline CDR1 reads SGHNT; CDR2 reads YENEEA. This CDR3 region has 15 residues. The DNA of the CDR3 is TGTGCCAGCAGCCCTGGACTAGCGGATCAAGAGACCCAGTACTTC. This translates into CASSPGLADQETQYF.

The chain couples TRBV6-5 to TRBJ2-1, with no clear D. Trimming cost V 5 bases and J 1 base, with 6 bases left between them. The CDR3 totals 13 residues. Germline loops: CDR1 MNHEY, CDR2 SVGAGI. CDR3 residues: CASSPPSYNEQFF. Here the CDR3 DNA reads TGTGCCAGCAGTCCTCCTTCCTACAATGAGCAGTTCTTC.

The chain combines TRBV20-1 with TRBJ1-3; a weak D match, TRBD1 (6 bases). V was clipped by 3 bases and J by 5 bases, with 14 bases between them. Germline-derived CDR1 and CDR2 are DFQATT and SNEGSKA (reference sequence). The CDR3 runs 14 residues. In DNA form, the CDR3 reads TGCAGTGCTAGTACAGGGCTCTCGCGAAACACCATATATTTT. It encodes CSASTGLSRNTIYF.

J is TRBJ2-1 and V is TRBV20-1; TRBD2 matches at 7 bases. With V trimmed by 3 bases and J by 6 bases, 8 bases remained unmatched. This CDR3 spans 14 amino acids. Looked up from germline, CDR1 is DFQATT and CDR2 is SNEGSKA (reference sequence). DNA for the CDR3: TGCAGTGCTAGTCGCCGGGGGGTTGGCAATGAGCAGTTCTTC. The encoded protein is CSASRRGVGNEQFF.

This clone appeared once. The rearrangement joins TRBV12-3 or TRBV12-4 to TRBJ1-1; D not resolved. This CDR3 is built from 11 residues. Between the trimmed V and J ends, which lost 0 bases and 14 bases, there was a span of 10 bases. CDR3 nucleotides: TGTGCCAGCAGTTTAGCAGAGCCCACCTTCTTT. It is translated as CASSLAEPTFF.

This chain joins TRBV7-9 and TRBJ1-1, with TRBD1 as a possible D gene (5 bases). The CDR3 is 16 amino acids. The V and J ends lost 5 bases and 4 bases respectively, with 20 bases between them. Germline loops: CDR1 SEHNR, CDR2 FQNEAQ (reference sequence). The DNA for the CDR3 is TGTGCCAGCAGCGCCCCCGGGACCCCGGAGGGCACTGAAGCTTTCTTT. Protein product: CASSAPGTPEGTEAFF.

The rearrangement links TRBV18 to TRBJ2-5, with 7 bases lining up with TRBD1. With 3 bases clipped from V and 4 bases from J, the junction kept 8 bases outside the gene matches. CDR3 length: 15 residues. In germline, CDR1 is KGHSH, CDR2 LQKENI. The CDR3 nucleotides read TGTGCCAGCTCACCCGACCGGACAGGAACAGAGACCCAGTACTTC. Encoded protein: CASSPDRTGTETQYF.

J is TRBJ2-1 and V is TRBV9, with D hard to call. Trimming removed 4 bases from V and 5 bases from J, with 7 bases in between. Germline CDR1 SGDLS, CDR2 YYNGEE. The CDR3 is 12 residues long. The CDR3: CASSPSDNEQFF. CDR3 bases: TGTGCCAGCAGCCCAAGCGACAATGAGCAGTTCTTC.

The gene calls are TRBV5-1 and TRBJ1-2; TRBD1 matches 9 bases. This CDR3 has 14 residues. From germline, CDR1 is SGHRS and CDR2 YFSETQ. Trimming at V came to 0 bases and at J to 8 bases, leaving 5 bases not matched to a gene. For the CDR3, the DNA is TGCGCCAGCAGCTTGGGAACAGGGGGCTGGGGCTACACCTTC. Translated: CASSLGTGGWGYTF.

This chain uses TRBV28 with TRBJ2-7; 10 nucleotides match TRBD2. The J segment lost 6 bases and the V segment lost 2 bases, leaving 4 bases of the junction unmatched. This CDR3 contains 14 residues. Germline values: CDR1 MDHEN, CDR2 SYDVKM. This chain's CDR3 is CASSLLAGASEQYF. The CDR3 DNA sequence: TGTGCCAGCAGTTTACTAGCGGGAGCCAGCGAGCAGTACTTC.

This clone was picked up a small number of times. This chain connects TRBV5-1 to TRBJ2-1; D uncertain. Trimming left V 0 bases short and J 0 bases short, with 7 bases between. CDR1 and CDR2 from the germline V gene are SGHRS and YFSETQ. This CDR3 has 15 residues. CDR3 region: CASSLEPVSYNEQFF. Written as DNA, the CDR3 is TGCGCCAGCAGCTTGGAGCCCGTCTCCTACAATGAGCAGTTCTTC.